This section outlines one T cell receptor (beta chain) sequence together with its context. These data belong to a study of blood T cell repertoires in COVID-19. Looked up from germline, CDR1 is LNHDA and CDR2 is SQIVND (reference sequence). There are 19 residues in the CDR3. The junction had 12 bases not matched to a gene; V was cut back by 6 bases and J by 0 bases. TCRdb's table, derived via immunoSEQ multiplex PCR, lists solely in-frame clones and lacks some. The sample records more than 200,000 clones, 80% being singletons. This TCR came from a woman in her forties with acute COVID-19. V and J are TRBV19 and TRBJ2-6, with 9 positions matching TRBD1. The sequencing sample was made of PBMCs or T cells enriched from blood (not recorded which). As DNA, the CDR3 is TGTGCCAGTAGACCAGGACCGGGACAGGGAAGCTCTGGGGCCAACGTCCTGACTTTC. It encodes CASRPGPGQGSSGANVLTF. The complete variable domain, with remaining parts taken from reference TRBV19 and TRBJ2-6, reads DGGITQSPKYLFRKEGQNVTLSCEQNLNHDAMYWYRQDPGQGLRLIYYSQIVNDFQKGDIAEGYSVSREKKESFPLTVTSAQKNPTAFYLCASRPGPGQGSSGANVLTFGAGSRLTVL.